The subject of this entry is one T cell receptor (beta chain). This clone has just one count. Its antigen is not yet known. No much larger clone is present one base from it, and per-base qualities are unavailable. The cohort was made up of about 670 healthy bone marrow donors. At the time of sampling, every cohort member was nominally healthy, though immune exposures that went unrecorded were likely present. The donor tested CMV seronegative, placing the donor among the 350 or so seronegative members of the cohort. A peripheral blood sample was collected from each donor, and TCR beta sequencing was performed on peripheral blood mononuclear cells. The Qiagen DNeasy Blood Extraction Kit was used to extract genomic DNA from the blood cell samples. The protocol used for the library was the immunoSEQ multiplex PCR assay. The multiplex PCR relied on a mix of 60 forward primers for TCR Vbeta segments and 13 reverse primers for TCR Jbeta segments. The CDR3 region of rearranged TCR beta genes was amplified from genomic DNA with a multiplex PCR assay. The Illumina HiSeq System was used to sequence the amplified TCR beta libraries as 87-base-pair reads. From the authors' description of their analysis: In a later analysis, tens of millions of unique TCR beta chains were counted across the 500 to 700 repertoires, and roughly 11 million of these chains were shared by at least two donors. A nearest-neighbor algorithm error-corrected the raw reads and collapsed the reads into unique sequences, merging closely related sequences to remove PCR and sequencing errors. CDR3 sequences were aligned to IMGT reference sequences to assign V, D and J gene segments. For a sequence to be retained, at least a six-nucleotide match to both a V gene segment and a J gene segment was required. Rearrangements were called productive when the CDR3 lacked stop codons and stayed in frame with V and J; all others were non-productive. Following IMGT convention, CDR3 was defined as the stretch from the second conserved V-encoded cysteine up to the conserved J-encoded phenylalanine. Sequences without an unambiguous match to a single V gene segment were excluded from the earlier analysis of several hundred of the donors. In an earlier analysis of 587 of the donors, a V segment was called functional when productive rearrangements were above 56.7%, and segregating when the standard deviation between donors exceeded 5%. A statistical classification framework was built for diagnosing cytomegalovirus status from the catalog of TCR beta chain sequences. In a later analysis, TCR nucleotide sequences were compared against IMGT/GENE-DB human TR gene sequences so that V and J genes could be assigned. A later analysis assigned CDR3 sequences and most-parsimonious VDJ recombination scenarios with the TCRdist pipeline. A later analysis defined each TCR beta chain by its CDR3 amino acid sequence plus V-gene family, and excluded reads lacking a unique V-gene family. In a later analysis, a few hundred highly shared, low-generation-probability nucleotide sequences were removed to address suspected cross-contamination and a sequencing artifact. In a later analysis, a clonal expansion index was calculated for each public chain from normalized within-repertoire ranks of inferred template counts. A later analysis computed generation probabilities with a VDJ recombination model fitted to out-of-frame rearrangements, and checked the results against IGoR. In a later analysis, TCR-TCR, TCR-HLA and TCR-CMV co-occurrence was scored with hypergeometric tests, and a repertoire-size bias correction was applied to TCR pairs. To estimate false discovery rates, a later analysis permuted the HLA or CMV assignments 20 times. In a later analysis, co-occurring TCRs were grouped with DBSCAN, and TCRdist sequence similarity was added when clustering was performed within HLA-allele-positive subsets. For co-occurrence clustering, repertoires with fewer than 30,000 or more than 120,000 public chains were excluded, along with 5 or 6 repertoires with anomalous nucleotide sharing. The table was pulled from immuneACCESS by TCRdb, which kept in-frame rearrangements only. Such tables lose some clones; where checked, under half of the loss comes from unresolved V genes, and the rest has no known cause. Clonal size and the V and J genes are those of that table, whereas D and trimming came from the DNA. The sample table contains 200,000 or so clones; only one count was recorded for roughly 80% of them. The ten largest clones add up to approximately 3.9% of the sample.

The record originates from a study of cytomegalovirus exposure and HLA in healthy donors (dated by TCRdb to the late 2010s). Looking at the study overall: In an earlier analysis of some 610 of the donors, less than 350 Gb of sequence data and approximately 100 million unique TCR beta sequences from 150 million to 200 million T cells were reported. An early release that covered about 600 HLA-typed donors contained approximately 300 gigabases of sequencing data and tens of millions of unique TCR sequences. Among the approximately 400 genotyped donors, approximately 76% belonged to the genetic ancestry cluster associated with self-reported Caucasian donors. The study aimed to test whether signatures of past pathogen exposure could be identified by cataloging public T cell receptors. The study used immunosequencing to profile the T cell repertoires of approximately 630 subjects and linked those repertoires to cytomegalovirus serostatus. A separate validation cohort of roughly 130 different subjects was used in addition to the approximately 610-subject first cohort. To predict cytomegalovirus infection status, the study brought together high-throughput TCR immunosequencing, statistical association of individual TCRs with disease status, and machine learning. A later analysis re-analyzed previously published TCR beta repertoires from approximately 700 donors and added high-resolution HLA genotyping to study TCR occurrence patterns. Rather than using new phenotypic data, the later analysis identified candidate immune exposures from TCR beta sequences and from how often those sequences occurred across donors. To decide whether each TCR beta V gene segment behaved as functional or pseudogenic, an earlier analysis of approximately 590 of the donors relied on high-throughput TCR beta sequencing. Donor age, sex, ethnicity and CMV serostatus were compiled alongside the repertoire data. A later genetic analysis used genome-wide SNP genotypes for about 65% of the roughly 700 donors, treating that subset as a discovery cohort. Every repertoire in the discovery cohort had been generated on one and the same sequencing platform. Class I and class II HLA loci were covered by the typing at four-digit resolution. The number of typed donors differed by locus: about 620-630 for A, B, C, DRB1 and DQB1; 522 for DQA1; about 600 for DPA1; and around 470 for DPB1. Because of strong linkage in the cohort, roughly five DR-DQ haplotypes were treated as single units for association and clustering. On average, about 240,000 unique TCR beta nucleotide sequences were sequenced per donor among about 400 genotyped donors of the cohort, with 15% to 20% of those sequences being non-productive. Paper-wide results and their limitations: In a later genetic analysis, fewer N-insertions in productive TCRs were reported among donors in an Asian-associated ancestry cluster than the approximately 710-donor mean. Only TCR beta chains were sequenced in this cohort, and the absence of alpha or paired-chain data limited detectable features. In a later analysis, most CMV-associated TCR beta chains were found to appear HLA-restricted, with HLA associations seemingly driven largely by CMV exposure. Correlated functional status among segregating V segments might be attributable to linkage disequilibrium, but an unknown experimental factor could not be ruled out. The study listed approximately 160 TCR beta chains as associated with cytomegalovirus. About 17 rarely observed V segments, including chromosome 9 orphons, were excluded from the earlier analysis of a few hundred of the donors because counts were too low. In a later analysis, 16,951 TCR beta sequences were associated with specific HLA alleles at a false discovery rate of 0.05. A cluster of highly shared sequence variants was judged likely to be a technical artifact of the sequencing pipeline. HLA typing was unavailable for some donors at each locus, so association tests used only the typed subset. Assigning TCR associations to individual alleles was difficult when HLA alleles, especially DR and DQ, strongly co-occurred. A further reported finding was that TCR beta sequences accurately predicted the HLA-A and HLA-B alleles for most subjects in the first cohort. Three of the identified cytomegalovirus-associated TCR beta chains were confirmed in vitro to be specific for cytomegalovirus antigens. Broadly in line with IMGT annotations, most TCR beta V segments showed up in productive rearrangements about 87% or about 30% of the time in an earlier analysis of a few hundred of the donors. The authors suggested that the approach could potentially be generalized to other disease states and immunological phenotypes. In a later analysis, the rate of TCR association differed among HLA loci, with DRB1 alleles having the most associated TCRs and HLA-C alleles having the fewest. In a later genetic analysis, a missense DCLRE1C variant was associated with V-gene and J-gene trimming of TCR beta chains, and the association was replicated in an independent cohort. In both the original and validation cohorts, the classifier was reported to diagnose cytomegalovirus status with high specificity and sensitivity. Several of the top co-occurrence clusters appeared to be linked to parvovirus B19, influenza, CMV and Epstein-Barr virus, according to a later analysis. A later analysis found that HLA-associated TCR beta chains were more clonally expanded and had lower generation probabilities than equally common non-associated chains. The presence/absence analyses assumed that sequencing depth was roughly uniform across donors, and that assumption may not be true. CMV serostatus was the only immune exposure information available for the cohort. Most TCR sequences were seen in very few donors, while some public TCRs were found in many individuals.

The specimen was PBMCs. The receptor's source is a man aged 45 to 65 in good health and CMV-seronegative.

The bases are TGCGCCAGCAGCTTGGAGGGAGGACTTAGTAGTATTCTGTTTTTT. It translates as CASSLEGGLSSILFF. The chain is encoded by TRBV5-1 joined to TRBJ1-4; there is no confident call for the D gene. The germline V gene specifies SGHRS as CDR1 and YFSETQ as CDR2. The junction shows trimming of 0 bases on V and 14 bases on J, plus 20 bases between the germline ends. Its CDR3 holds 15 amino acids, cysteine through phenylalanine. Only the CDR3 DNA is retained, 45 bases long and in frame from the first base.